The source of this T cell receptor (beta chain) is a study of blood T cell repertoires in COVID-19. Overall study context: Acute-phase and convalescent COVID-19 samples originated in the United States, Italy and Spain. The cDNA or gDNA used as material had been derived from T cells, B-cell-depleted T cells, or PBMCs.

V was clipped by 5 bases and J by 1 base; unmatched bases: 9. The germline V gene has CDR1 SGDLS and CDR2 YYNGEE. The CDR3 totals 16 residues. Original handling: Nucleated cell counts were estimated from reference gene primer amplification. TCRdb's copy holds only in-frame clones and misses some; the assay was immunoSEQ multiplex PCR. V, J and clone size were drawn from that table, and D and trimming were deduced from the DNA. Counted here are 100,000 to 150,000 clones, 70% to 80% occurring once; the ten biggest clones make up 20% to 30%. This TCR derives from a human donor in a cohort sampled during active COVID-19. This chain connects TRBV9 to TRBJ1-1; 9 nucleotides align to TRBD1. Source material: peripheral blood. This chain's CDR3 is CASSHTGTGTNTEAFF. As DNA, the CDR3 is TGTGCCAGCAGTCACACCGGGACAGGGACGAACACTGAAGCTTTCTTT.